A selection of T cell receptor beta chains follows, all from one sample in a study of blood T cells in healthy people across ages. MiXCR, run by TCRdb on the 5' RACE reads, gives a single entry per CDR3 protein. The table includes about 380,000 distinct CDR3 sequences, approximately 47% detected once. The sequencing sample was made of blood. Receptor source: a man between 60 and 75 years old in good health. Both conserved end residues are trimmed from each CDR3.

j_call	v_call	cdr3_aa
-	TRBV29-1	SVGTLYEQY
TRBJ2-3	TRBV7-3	ASSFLATDTQY
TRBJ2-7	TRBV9	ASSARPSGRTYEQY
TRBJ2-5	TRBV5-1	ASSLEQGQETQY
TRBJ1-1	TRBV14	ASSPGTGGRRNTEAF
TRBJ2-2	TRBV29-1	SVSLREGTGELF
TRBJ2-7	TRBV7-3	ASSLTGGAYEQY
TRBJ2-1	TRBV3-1	ASSQVLGEQF
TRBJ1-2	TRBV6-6	ASSYGQGLYGYT
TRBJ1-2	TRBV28	ASSLSDAQLGGYT